This is a list of T cell receptor beta chains from one sample in a study of T cell responses to AZD1222 COVID-19 vaccine. Here immunoSEQ multiplex PCR was the method, and the copy in TCRdb shows in-frame clones only, minus some. Of 130,000 to 150,000 clones in the sample, about 90% were seen once. The sequencing used peripheral blood, collected on day 0 of AZD1222 vaccination. Receptor source: an adult in good health. Each CDR3 is given with its conserved first and last residue. D genes are given only for firm matches. Some rows have no size entry. The others give once, few or many, or a class for an expanded clone.

TRBV4-3	NA	TRBD2	TRBJ2-3	CASSQALAGGDTQYF	TGCGCCAGCAGCCAAGCCCTAGCGGGAGGAGATACGCAGTATTTT
TRBV27	NA	NA	TRBJ2-7	CASRDDFYEQYF	TGTGCCAGCAGGGACGACTTCTACGAGCAGTACTTC
TRBV5-1	NA	NA	TRBJ2-7	CASSLSGSYYEQYF	TGCGCCAGCAGCCTGAGTGGCAGTTACTACGAGCAGTACTTC
TRBV7-2	NA	TRBD1	TRBJ1-1	CASRTGGRTEAFF	TGTGCCAGCAGGACAGGGGGAAGGACTGAAGCTTTCTTT
TRBV18	NA	NA	TRBJ2-6	CASSPPIGANVLTF	TGTGCCAGCTCGCCTCCGATTGGGGCCAACGTCCTGACTTTC
TRBV3-1/TRBV3-2	once	NA	TRBJ1-4	CASSQERLGNKREKLFF	TGTGCCAGCAGCCAAGAGAGGTTAGGAAACAAGCGAGAAAAACTGTTTTTT
TRBV6-1	NA	NA	TRBJ2-6	CASSVWGGEAGANVLTF	TGTGCCAGCAGTGTTTGGGGAGGTGAAGCTGGGGCCAACGTCCTGACTTTC
TRBV5-6	NA	NA	TRBJ2-1	CASSLAVQSSYNEQFF	TGTGCCAGCAGCTTGGCCGTCCAGAGCTCCTACAATGAGCAGTTCTTC
TRBV20-1	NA	NA	TRBJ2-7	CSASQGMSYEQYF	TGCAGTGCTAGTCAGGGGATGTCCTACGAGCAGTACTTC
TRBV7-9	NA	TRBD1	TRBJ1-1	CASSLGQMNTEAFF	TGTGCCAGCAGCCTGGGACAGATGAACACTGAAGCTTTCTTT
TRBV28	NA	TRBD2	TRBJ2-7	CASSFAGEIYEQYF	TGTGCCAGCAGTTTCGCGGGAGAAATCTACGAGCAGTACTTC
TRBV7-8	NA	TRBD1	TRBJ1-2	CASRQYGRQGLNKGGGYTF	TGTGCCAGCAGACAATATGGTCGCCAGGGCCTTAACAAAGGGGGCGGCTACACCTTC
TRBV4-3	NA	NA	TRBJ2-1	CASSLARPSNEQFF	TGCGCCAGCAGCCTCGCCAGACCGTCCAATGAGCAGTTCTTC
TRBV5-5	NA	TRBD2	TRBJ2-1	CASSLGGGSTTYNEQFF	TGTGCCAGCAGCTTGGGGGGCGGGAGTACCACCTACAATGAGCAGTTCTTC
TRBV27	few	TRBD1	TRBJ1-2	CASSPTGGGYTF	TGTGCCAGCAGTCCGACAGGGGGAGGCTACACCTTC
TRBV30	NA	NA	TRBJ1-1	CAWSAARGFTEAFF	TGTGCCTGGAGTGCCGCCAGGGGCTTTACTGAAGCTTTCTTT
TRBV25-1	NA	NA	TRBJ1-2	CASRGTKGGYTF	TGTGCCAGCAGGGGGACGAAGGGTGGCTACACCTTC
TRBV18	NA	TRBD1	TRBJ1-5	CASSLFQGQGGQPQHF	TGTGCCAGCTCACTATTCCAGGGACAGGGGGGACAGCCCCAGCATTTT
TRBV28	NA	TRBD2	TRBJ2-7	CASSLNLAGGSYEQYF	TGTGCCAGCAGTTTAAATCTAGCGGGAGGCTCCTACGAGCAGTACTTC
TRBV27	once	NA	TRBJ1-1	CASSLNRVGTEAFF	TGTGCCAGCAGTTTGAACAGGGTAGGGACTGAAGCTTTCTTT
TRBV24-1	once	TRBD2	TRBJ2-7	CATSGAGGYEQYF	TGTGCCACCAGCGGAGCGGGAGGCTACGAGCAGTACTTC
TRBV30	NA	TRBD1	TRBJ2-7	CAWKPGQSSYEQYF	TGTGCCTGGAAACCGGGACAGAGCTCCTACGAGCAGTACTTC
TRBV12-5	NA	TRBD2	TRBJ2-3	CASARASGRTDTQYF	TGTGCTAGTGCCCGCGCGAGCGGGAGAACAGATACGCAGTATTTT
TRBV10-3	few	NA	TRBJ2-7	CAIRPSGAGASYEQYF	TGTGCCATCAGACCCAGTGGGGCAGGCGCTTCCTACGAGCAGTACTTC
TRBV6-6	NA	NA	TRBJ2-5	CASSLWAPTRETQYF	TGTGCCAGCAGCCTCTGGGCACCTACCCGAGAGACCCAGTACTTC
TRBV7-2	NA	TRBD2	TRBJ2-7	CASSSPASGAYEQYF	TGTGCCAGCAGCTCACCGGCTAGCGGGGCTTACGAGCAGTACTTC
TRBV5-1	NA	TRBD1	TRBJ2-7	CASSGQGGRYEQYF	TGCGCCAGCAGTGGACAGGGGGGAAGATACGAGCAGTACTTC
TRBV30	NA	NA	TRBJ2-2	CAKESGERRTGELFF	TGTGCCAAAGAAAGCGGAGAGAGGCGCACCGGGGAGCTGTTTTTT
TRBV4-2	NA	TRBD2	TRBJ2-7	CASSQEGRGRYLGEQYF	TGTGCCAGCAGCCAAGAGGGGCGGGGGAGGTATCTCGGCGAGCAGTACTTC
TRBV24-1	NA	TRBD1	TRBJ1-5	CATSARTGEHQPQHF	TGTGCCACCAGTGCCAGGACAGGCGAACATCAGCCCCAGCATTTT
TRBV7-8	once	NA	TRBJ1-5	CASSLGGYNQPQHF	TGTGCCAGCAGCTTGGGAGGGTACAATCAGCCCCAGCATTTT
TRBV2	NA	NA	TRBJ1-1	CASKIPAPEAFF	TGTGCCAGCAAGATACCGGCCCCTGAAGCTTTCTTT
TRBV7-9	once	NA	TRBJ2-2	CASSLRTTNTGELFF	TGTGCCAGCAGCTTACGAACAACGAACACCGGGGAGCTGTTTTTT
TRBV3-1/TRBV3-2	NA	NA	TRBJ2-1	CASSLGTSPLNEQFF	TGTGCCAGCAGCTTAGGGACGTCCCCTCTCAATGAGCAGTTCTTC
TRBV4-1	NA	NA	TRBJ2-5	CASSQIKRETQYF	TGCGCCAGCAGCCAGATCAAGAGAGAGACCCAGTACTTC
TRBV3-1/TRBV3-2	NA	NA	TRBJ2-1	CASSQNGGQFF	TGTGCCAGCAGCCAGAACGGAGGGCAGTTCTTC
TRBV28	few	TRBD2	TRBJ2-2	CATTAGVGGELFF	TGTGCCACGACGGCGGGAGTGGGTGGGGAGCTGTTTTTT
TRBV5-1	few	NA	TRBJ2-2	CASSLPSVSISSGELFF	TGCGCCAGCAGCTTGCCCTCTGTCTCCATTTCTTCCGGGGAGCTGTTTTTT
TRBV5-5	NA	NA	TRBJ1-2	CASSYTGYGYTF	TGTGCCAGCAGCTACACAGGGTATGGCTACACCTTC
TRBV5-1	few	TRBD1	TRBJ1-2	CASSAGQGAGGYTF	TGCGCCAGCAGCGCCGGACAGGGGGCGGGCGGCTACACCTTC
TRBV9	NA	NA	TRBJ2-3	CASSGGNTDTQYF	TGTGCCAGCAGCGGCGGGAACACAGATACGCAGTATTTT
TRBV5-5	NA	NA	TRBJ2-1	CASSFRPYNEQFF	TGTGCCAGCAGCTTTAGACCTTATAATGAGCAGTTCTTC
TRBV27	NA	TRBD1	TRBJ1-2	CASGQTGTGLGYTF	TGTGCCAGCGGTCAAACCGGGACAGGGCTTGGCTACACCTTC
TRBV29-1	NA	NA	TRBJ2-5	CSVALGETQYF	TGCAGCGTCGCACTCGGGGAGACCCAGTACTTC
TRBV11-1	NA	TRBD1	TRBJ2-7	CASSLDRYEQYF	TGTGCCAGCAGCTTGGACAGGTACGAGCAGTACTTC
TRBV27	NA	TRBD1	TRBJ2-1	CASRTLRGTGEVDEQFF	TGTGCCAGCAGAACCCTCCGTGGGACAGGGGAAGTTGATGAGCAGTTCTTC
TRBV7-3	NA	NA	TRBJ2-2	CASSSTPLTGSAGELFF	TGTGCCAGCAGCTCTACACCCCTGACAGGTAGCGCCGGGGAGCTGTTTTTT
TRBV4-3	NA	NA	TRBJ2-3	CASSQERPLRGGTDTQYF	TGCGCCAGCAGCCAAGAAAGGCCCCTCAGGGGGGGCACAGATACGCAGTATTTT
TRBV6-2/TRBV6-3	once	TRBD1	TRBJ1-2	CASSRRTGTGSYGYTF	TGTGCCAGCAGTCGCCGGACCGGGACAGGGAGTTATGGCTACACCTTC
TRBV3-1/TRBV3-2	NA	TRBD2	TRBJ2-1	CASSQGGGRTEQFF	TGTGCCAGCAGCCAAGGCGGCGGGAGGACTGAGCAGTTCTTC
TRBV5-4	NA	TRBD1	TRBJ2-1	CASSRYTGGSYNEQFF	TGTGCCAGCAGTAGATATACAGGGGGCTCCTACAATGAGCAGTTCTTC
TRBV5-1	few	TRBD1	TRBJ1-1	CASSLGTGEAFF	TGCGCCAGCAGCTTGGGGACAGGTGAAGCTTTCTTT
TRBV19	NA	TRBD2	TRBJ2-3	CASSPLAGIPGTIYTDTQYF	TGTGCCAGTAGTCCCCTAGCGGGAATTCCCGGCACCATTTACACAGATACGCAGTATTTT
TRBV5-4	NA	NA	TRBJ2-4	CASSLMGGNNIQYF	TGTGCCAGCAGCTTGATGGGAGGTAATAACATTCAGTACTTC
TRBV25-1	NA	NA	TRBJ2-7	CASTSYEQYF	TGTGCCAGCACATCCTACGAGCAGTACTTC
TRBV4-1	NA	NA	TRBJ1-2	CASSQDQVVRTAASNYGYTF	TGCGCCAGCAGCCAAGATCAGGTGGTTAGGACCGCCGCCTCTAACTATGGCTACACCTTC
TRBV6-5	NA	NA	TRBJ1-1	CATTLAEGMNTEAFF	TGTGCCACCACGTTGGCAGAGGGGATGAACACTGAAGCTTTCTTT
TRBV18	NA	TRBD2	TRBJ2-7	CASSPSGRAYEQYF	TGTGCCAGCTCACCTAGCGGGAGGGCCTACGAGCAGTACTTC
TRBV7-2	NA	TRBD1	TRBJ1-1	CASSLTGGRTEAFF	TGTGCCAGCAGCCTAACAGGGGGCCGGACTGAAGCTTTCTTT